This TCR beta chain originates from a study of blood T cell repertoires in COVID-19. Study background: Samples of COVID-19 (acute and convalescent) were obtained from the United States, Italy and Spain. Sources were T cells, B-cell-depleted T cells, or PBMCs; the material itself was cDNA or gDNA.

CDR3 length: 14 amino acids. V was pared by 8 bases and J by 1 base, with 4 bases of the junction left unmatched. Looked up from germline, CDR1 is LNHDA and CDR2 is SQIVND (reference sequence). Per the study methods: From reference gene primer amplification, estimates of nucleated cell counts were derived. Data came from immunoSEQ multiplex PCR; TCRdb stores just in-frame clones and leaves some out. V and J calls and clone size are as listed in that table; D and trimming were resolved from the DNA. This table has about 250,000 clones, 75% to 85% appearing once. The chain couples TRBV19 to TRBJ2-5, with 10 bases lining up with TRBD1. The source material was peripheral blood. This clonotype originated in a man aged 50 to 59 with active or convalescent COVID-19. CDR3 residues: CASGGDRGQETQYF. In DNA form, the CDR3 reads TGTGCCAGTGGAGGGGACAGGGGCCAAGAGACCCAGTACTTC.